This entry lists 16 T cell receptor beta chains sequenced from one sample in a study of tissue T cells after allogeneic stem cell transplantation. The repertoire was sequenced with immunoSEQ multiplex PCR; TCRdb's copy has only in-frame clones and lacks some. Of around 4,200 clones in the sample, roughly three fifths were seen once. Time point: mouse harvest day 7 after allogeneic transplant. Each mouse received 10^7 T-cell-depleted marrow cells plus 10^6 splenic CD5+ T cells by tail vein. Sequenced: spleen. Receptor source: a female BALB/c mouse given C57BL/6 T cells with graft-versus-host disease after an allogeneic hematopoietic cell transplant.

As regards this clone: Mouse germline and gene names are used. Coverage ceases 1 residue before the CDR3 finishes, and the germline J gene fills in the end. V usage is TRBV13-3 and J usage is TRBJ2-3, with 7 bases fitting TRBD1. Germline V gene data show CDR1 as NNHDY and CDR2 as SYVADS. After removal of 0 bases from V and 0 bases from J, the junction contained 1 base not matched to a gene. The CDR3 totals 15 residues. The CDR3 sequence is CASSDAQGSAETLYF. The covered CDR3 bases are TGTGCCAGCAGTGATGCACAGGGGAGTGCAGAAACGCTGTAT.

A few counts support this clone. Genes here carry mouse names. The read is 1 residue too short to cover the CDR3 end, so that end is filled in from the germline J gene. The V and J genes are TRBV19 and TRBJ2-1; 8 bases map to TRBD2. This CDR3 region has 14 residues. The J segment lost 2 bases and the V segment lost 3 bases, leaving 1 base of the junction unmatched. Germline CDR1 FNHDT, CDR2 SITEND (reference sequence). The chain's CDR3 is CASSRDWHYAEQFF. CDR3 DNA, as far as it was read: TGTGCCAGCAGTAGGGACTGGCACTATGCTGAGCAGTTC.

This clone came up a few times. The genes and germline here are from mouse. The sequenced fragment ends 1 residue before the CDR3 boundary, so the rest is inferred from the germline J gene. V is TRBV19 and J is TRBJ2-7, with 11 positions matching TRBD2. Germline CDR1 and CDR2: FNHDT and SITEND (reference sequence). With 5 bases clipped from V and 0 bases from J, the junction kept 4 bases outside the gene matches. This CDR3 is built from 15 residues. CDR3 DNA, as far as it was read: TGTGCCAGCAGCCGGGACTGGGGGAGCTCCTATGAACAGTAC. Amino acid sequence: CASSRDWGSSYEQY. The full-length CDR3 reads as CASSRDWGSSYEQYF.

This clone occurred a few times. Gene labels here are mouse ones. Read sequence stops 1 residue before the CDR3 end, and the germline J gene provides the missing end. The gene calls are TRBV13-3 and TRBJ1-4; TRBD1 aligns across 7 bases. From germline, CDR1 is NNHDY and CDR2 SYVADS. V trimming: 4 bases; J trimming: 5 bases; junction bases outside the gene matches: 5. This CDR3 has 14 amino acids. CDR3 DNA, as far as it was read: TGTGCCAGCAGTCCTGGGACAGATAACGAAAGATTATTT. Amino acids: CASSPGTDNERLF. The entire CDR3 reads CASSPGTDNERLFF.

In regard to this clone: These gene names are mouse names. The sequenced fragment ends 1 residue before the CDR3 boundary, so the rest is inferred from the germline J gene. The J gene is TRBJ1-2, the V gene TRBV20, with D uncertain. Trimming took 0 bases from V and 0 from J, leaving 2 bases between them. Germline V CDR1 and CDR2: GFQATS, STVNSAI. The CDR3 is made up of 12 amino acids. CDR3 bases read: TGTGGTGCTAGGGAGGCAAACTCCGACTACACC. Encoded protein: CGAREANSDYT. The CDR3 as a whole reads CGAREANSDYTF.

Turning to this clone: Mouse gene names and germline throughout. The missing CDR3 end, 1 residue past where the read stops, is filled in from the germline J gene. This chain uses TRBV13-1 with TRBJ1-6, with D hard to call. TRBJ1-6 is known as an ORF, though its function is uncertain. Germline CDR1 and CDR2: NSHNY and SYGAGN. The CDR3 totals 15 residues. Trimming removed 2 bases at V and 5 bases at J, with 11 bases between. CDR3 sequence reads: CASSDPRTNNSPLYF. CDR3 bases read: TGTGCCAGCAGTGACCCCCGGACGAATAATTCGCCCCTCTAC.

Worth noting for this clone: All gene names here are mouse names. From the germline J gene comes the end of the CDR3, since the read stops 1 residue before it. This sequence joins TRBV26 and TRBJ1-2; weak D call: TRBD1 (5 bases). Trimming cost V 5 bases and J 0 bases, with 7 bases left between them. The CDR3 spans 13 residues. Germline loops: CDR1 KGHPV, CDR2 FQNQEV (reference sequence). The CDR3 loop reads CASSATANSDYTF. The sequenced CDR3 bases are TGTGCCAGCAGTGCGACAGCAAACTCCGACTACACC.

In regard to this clone: Gene and germline names: mouse. The read stops 1 residue short of the end of the CDR3; the missing end is completed from the germline J gene. The chain joins TRBV15 to TRBJ2-5, with TRBD1 matching 9 bases. J gave up 3 bases and V 6 bases, and 4 bases lay outside the gene matches. Germline CDR1 SGHND, CDR2 FRSKSL. The CDR3 length is 14 residues. Incomplete CDR3 DNA: TGTGCCAGCAGGACAGGGGGTTGGCAAGACACCCAGTAC. Translating it yields CASRTGGWQDTQY. The whole CDR3 region reads CASRTGGWQDTQYF.

Turning to this clone: Gene names denote mouse genes. The sequenced fragment ends 1 residue before the CDR3 boundary, so the rest is inferred from the germline J gene. The V call is TRBV3, the J call TRBJ1-5; D uncertain. From germline, CDR1 is SNHLY and CDR2 FYNGKV (reference sequence). V lost 1 base to trimming and J lost 3 bases, with 4 bases between them. The CDR3 extends over 13 amino acids. The covered CDR3 bases are TGTGCCAGCAGCTTAGGCGGCAACCAGGCTCCGCTT. Translating it yields CASSLGGNQAPL. The full CDR3 reads CASSLGGNQAPLF.

Of note for this clone: The gene symbols are mouse symbols. The read gets to within 1 residue of the CDR3 end, and the germline J gene fills in the rest. This chain connects TRBV13-1 to TRBJ2-3; D may be TRBD1 (6 bases). The CDR3 has 13 residues. V was pared by 4 bases and J by 5 bases, with 11 bases between. Germline lookup yields CDR1 NSHNY and CDR2 SYGAGN. This CDR3 is CASSQGRGETLYF. The CDR3 DNA, read in part, is TGTGCCAGCAGTCAGGGGAGAGGAGAAACGCTGTAT.

On this clone: Any gene name here is a mouse gene name. The sequence runs out 1 residue before the end of the CDR3; the remainder is reconstructed from the germline J gene. This chain links TRBV13-1 with TRBJ2-2, with 10 bases that match TRBD1. The length of the CDR3 is 14 residues. Trimming cost V 4 bases and J 5 bases; bases outside gene matches: 2. Germline V gene sequence: CDR1 NSHNY, CDR2 SYGAGN. The CDR3 sequence is CASSSGQGTGQLYF. The DNA read from the CDR3 is TGTGCCAGCAGTTCGGGACAGGGGACCGGGCAGCTCTAC.

As regards this clone: Gene names denote mouse genes. The read ends 1 residue before the CDR3 terminus; that terminus is restored from the germline J gene. The V call is TRBV5, the J call TRBJ2-1, with 8 bases aligning to TRBD2. The germline CDR1 and CDR2 sequences are LGHNA and YNLKQL (reference sequence). This CDR3 is 16 amino acids long. The V and J ends lost 2 bases and 2 bases, in that order; junction bases with no gene match: 5. This chain's CDR3 is CASSQSGGRDYAEQFF. The DNA read from the CDR3 is TGTGCCAGCAGCCAATCTGGGGGGAGGGACTATGCTGAGCAGTTC.

This clone qualifies as large. Gene names follow the mouse nomenclature. The CDR3 end is not reached by the read, which stops 1 residue before it; the germline J gene fills it in. The chain couples TRBV1 to TRBJ1-4; D is unresolved. CDR3 size: 13 residues. With 1 base removed from V and 5 bases from J, the gap between germline ends came to 5 bases. The germline V gene has CDR1 NSQYPW and CDR2 LRSPGD (reference sequence). The covered CDR3 bases are TGCACCTGCAGTGCAGGACAAAACGAAAGATTATTT. Translation gives CTCSAGQNERLF. The CDR3 reads in full as CTCSAGQNERLFF.

With respect to this clone: These gene names are mouse names. The read is 1 residue too short to cover the CDR3 end, so that end is filled in from the germline J gene. This sequence joins TRBV12-1 and TRBJ1-4; 9 bases fit TRBD1. The CDR3 runs 14 residues. V gave up 4 bases and J gave up 5 bases; unmatched junction bases: 4. Germline loops: CDR1 SGHSN, CDR2 HYEKVE. The CDR3 region is CASSLGQGNERLFF. The DNA read from the CDR3 is TGTGCCAGCTCCCTGGGACAGGGAAACGAAAGATTATTT.

With regard to this clone: The genes are named according to mouse. The read ends 1 residue before the CDR3 terminus; that terminus is restored from the germline J gene. The chain employs TRBV1 and TRBJ2-1, with TRBD2 as a possible D gene (5 bases). This CDR3 region has 14 residues. Germline V gene lookup returns CDR1 NSQYPW and CDR2 LRSPGD (reference sequence). Trimming stripped 1 base from V and 1 base from J, with 5 bases between. CDR3 DNA, as far as it was read: TGCACCTGCAGTGCAGTGGGGAACTATGCTGAGCAGTTC. This encodes CTCSAVGNYAEQF. The full CDR3 is CTCSAVGNYAEQFF. The full variable domain, rest sourced from reference TRBV1 and TRBJ2-1, is VTLLEQNPRWRLVPRGQAVNLRCILKNSQYPWMSWYQQDLQKQLQWLFTLRSPGDKEVKSLPGADYLATRVTDTELRLQVANMSQGRTLYCTCSAVGNYAEQFFGPGTRLTVL.

Concerning this clone: The genes are named according to mouse. The CDR3 is cut off 1 residue early in the read; its end comes from the germline J gene. V and J are TRBV19 and TRBJ2-1, with D possibly TRBD2 on 6 matching bases. Germline lookup yields CDR1 FNHDT and CDR2 SITEND (reference sequence). V was trimmed by 2 bases and J by 4 bases, leaving 7 bases between them. The CDR3 runs 13 residues. The CDR3 DNA, read in part, is TGTGCCAGCAGTATCGGGGGGTATGCTGAGCAGTTC. Translated, it gives CASSIGGYAEQF. The CDR3 as a whole reads CASSIGGYAEQFF.